Listed here are 3 T cell receptor beta chains from one sample, sequenced in a study of vaccination effects on CD4 cells after COVID-19. Peptide-pool stimulation followed by sequencing identified expanded antigen-specific CD4+ clonotypes in the ViraFEST assay. Investigators separated out CD4+ T cells once approximately 10 days of culture had passed. Convalescent patients had PCR-confirmed SARS-CoV-2 infection between March and December 2020. Antigens for these TCRs are unknown. Libraries were prepared by immunoSEQ multiplex PCR; TCRdb keeps only in-frame clonotypes and omits some of them. The sample carries tens of thousands of clones, around 75% recorded once. The sequences come from CD4+ T cells from PBMCs cultured with a peptide pool, collected before COVID-19 vaccination. The receptors come from a human donor who had a prior SARS-CoV-2 infection.

The rearrangement links TRBV6-5 to TRBJ2-3; 7 bases line up with TRBD2. The CDR3 length is 15 residues. V gave up 0 bases and J gave up 6 bases; unmatched junction bases: 6. Germline V gene data show CDR1 as MNHEY and CDR2 as SVGAGI. For the CDR3, the DNA is TGTGCCAGCAGTTACTCGCGGACTAGATTGGATACGCAGTATTTT. This codes for CASSYSRTRLDTQYF.

The CDR3 here is CASSRLTDTQYF. The CDR3 DNA sequence: TGTGCCAGCAGCCGCCTTACAGATACGCAGTATTTT. The J gene is TRBJ2-3, the V gene TRBV11-2, with D uncertain. Germline lookup yields CDR1 SGHAT and CDR2 FQNNGV. The V end lost 5 bases, the J end lost 3 bases, and 6 bases lay between the germline ends. The CDR3 totals 12 residues. Complete variable domain (other parts from reference TRBV11-2 and TRBJ2-3): EAGVAQSPRYKIIEKRQSVAFWCNPISGHATLYWYQQILGQGPKLLIQFQNNGVVDDSQLPKDRFSAERLKGVDSTLKIQPAKLEDSAVYLCASSRLTDTQYFGPGTRLTVL.

A single count supports this clone. The chain recombines TRBV14 with TRBJ1-2; D gene unclear. The CDR3 has 14 amino acids. Germline lookup yields CDR1 SGHDN and CDR2 FVKESK. The germline V and J ends were trimmed by 1 base and 2 bases, with 8 bases remaining between them. The CDR3 loop reads CASSQAEVNYGYTF. The CDR3 nucleotides read TGTGCCAGCAGCCAAGCGGAGGTCAACTATGGCTACACCTTC.